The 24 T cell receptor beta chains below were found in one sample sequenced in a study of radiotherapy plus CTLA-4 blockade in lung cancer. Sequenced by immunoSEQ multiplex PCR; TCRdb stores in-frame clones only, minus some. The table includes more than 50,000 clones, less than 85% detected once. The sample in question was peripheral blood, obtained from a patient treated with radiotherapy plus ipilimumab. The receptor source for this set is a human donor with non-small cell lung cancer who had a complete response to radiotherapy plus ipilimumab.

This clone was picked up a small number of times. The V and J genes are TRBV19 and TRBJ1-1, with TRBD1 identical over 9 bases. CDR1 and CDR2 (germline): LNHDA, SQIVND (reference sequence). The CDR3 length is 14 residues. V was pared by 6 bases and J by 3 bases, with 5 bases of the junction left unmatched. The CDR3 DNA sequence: TGTGCCAGTAGGGCACAGGGGGCCTACACTGAAGCTTTCTTT. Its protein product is CASRAQGAYTEAFF.

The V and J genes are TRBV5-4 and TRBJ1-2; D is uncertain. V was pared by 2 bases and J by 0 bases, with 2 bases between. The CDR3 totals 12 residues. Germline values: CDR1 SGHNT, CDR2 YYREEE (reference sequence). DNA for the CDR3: TGTGCCAGCAGCTTTACTAACTATGGCTACACCTTC. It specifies CASSFTNYGYTF.

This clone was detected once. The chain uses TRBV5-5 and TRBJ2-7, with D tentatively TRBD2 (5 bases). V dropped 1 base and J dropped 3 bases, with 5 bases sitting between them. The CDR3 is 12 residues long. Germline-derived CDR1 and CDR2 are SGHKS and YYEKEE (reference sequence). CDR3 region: CASSLRGYEQYF. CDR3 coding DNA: TGTGCCAGCAGCTTGCGGGGCTACGAGCAGTACTTC.

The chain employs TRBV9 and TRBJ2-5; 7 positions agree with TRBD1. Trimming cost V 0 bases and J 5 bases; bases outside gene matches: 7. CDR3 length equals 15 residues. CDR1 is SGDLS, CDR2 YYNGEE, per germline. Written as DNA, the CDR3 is TGTGCCAGCAGCGTAGTGGGCAGGGGGAAGGAGACCCAGTACTTC. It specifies CASSVVGRGKETQYF.

Here the CDR3 DNA reads TGTGCCAGCACTAGGGACAGGGGCGGATTCGGTGAAGCTTTCTTT. Encoded protein: CASTRDRGGFGEAFF. The chain carries TRBV6-1 and TRBJ1-1, with TRBD1 identical over 10 bases. Per germline, CDR1 MNHNS and CDR2 SASEGT. The ends lost 7 bases at V and 7 bases at J; junction bases unmatched: 12. The CDR3 extends over 15 amino acids.

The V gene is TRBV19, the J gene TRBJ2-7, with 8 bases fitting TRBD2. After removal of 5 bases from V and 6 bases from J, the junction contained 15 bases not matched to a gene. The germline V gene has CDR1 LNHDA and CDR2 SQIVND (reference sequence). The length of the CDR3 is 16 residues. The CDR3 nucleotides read TGTGCCAGTAGTTCGTACGCCGGGACTAGTGCGCTCGAGCAGTACTTC. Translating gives CASSSYAGTSALEQYF.

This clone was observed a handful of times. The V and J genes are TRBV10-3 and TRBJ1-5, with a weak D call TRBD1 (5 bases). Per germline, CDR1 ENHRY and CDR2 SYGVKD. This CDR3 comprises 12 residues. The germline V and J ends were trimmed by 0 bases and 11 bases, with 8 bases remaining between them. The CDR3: CAISESDISQHF. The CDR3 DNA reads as TGTGCCATCAGTGAGTCGGACATTTCCCAGCATTTT.

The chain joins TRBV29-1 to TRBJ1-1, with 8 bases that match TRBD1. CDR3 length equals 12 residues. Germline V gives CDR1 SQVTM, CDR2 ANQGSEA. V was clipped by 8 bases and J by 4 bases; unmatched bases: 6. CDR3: CSSQQGATEAFF. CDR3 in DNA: TGCAGCAGTCAGCAGGGGGCCACTGAAGCTTTCTTT.

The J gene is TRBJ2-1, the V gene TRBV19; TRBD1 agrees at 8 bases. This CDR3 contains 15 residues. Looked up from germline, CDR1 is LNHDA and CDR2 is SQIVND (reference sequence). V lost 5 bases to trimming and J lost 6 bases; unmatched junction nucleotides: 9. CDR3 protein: CASSLGTGPGNEQFF. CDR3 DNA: TGTGCCAGTAGTCTCGGGACAGGTCCAGGCAATGAGCAGTTCTTC.

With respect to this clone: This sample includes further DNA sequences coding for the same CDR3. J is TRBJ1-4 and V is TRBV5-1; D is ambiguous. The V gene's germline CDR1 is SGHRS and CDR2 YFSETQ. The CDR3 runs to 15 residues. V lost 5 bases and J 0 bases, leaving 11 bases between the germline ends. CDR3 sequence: CASRPPGATNEKLFF. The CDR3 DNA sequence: TGCGCCAGCAGACCCCCGGGTGCAACTAATGAAAAACTGTTTTTT.

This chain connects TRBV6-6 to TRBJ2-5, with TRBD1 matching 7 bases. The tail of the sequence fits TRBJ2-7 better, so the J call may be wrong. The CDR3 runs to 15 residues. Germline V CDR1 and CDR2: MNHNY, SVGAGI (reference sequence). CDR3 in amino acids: CASSYSTRGRYEQYF. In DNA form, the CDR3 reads TGTGCCAGCAGTTACTCGACGAGGGGGCGGTACGAGCAGTACTTC.

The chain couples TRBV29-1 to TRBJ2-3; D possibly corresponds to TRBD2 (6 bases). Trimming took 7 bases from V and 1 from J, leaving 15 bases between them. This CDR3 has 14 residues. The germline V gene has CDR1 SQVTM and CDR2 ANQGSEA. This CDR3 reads CSAWGGTGTDTQYF. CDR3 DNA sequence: TGCAGCGCCTGGGGCGGGACGGGCACAGATACGCAGTATTTT.

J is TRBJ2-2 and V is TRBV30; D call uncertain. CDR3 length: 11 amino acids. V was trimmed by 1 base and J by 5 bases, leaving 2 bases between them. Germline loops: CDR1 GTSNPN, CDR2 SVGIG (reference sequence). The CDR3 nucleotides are TGTGCCTGGAGTGCAACCGGGGAGCTGTTTTTT. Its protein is CAWSATGELFF.

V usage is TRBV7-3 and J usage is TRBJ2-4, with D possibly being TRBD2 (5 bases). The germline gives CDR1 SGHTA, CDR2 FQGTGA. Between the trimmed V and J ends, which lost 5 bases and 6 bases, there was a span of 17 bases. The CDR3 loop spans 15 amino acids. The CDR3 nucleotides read TGTGCCAGCAGCCTAGGAGAGGGTGGTGGAAACATTCAGTACTTC. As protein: CASSLGEGGGNIQYF.

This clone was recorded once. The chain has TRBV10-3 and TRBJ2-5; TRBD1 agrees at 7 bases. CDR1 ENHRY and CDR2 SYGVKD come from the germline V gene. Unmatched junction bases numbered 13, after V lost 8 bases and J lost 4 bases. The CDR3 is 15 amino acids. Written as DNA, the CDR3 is TGTGCCATCGGGGGACGGACAGGCGAAGGAGAGACCCAGTACTTC. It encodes CAIGGRTGEGETQYF.

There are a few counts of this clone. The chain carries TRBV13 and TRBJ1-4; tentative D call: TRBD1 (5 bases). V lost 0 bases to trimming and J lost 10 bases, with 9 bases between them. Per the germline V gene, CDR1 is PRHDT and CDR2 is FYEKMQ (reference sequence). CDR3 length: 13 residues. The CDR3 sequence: CASSLGRGLKLFF. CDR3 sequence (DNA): TGTGCCAGCAGCTTAGGTCGGGGGTTAAAACTGTTTTTT.

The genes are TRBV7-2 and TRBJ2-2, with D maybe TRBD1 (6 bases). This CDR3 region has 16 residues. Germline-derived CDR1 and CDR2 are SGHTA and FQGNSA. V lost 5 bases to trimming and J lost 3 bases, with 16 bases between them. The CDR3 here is CASSRTQGLHTGELFF. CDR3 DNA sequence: TGTGCCAGCAGCAGAACGCAGGGGTTGCACACCGGGGAGCTGTTTTTT.

DNA for the CDR3: TGCAGCGTTGATCCAGGCCGAGGGAACTATGGCTACACCTTC. Translating gives CSVDPGRGNYGYTF. This chain uses TRBV29-1 with TRBJ1-2; D remains ambiguous. CDR3 length: 14 residues. Trimming removed 3 bases at V and 2 bases at J, with 13 bases between. Germline CDR1 reads SQVTM; CDR2 reads ANQGSEA. Together with reference TRBV29-1 and TRBJ1-2, the CDR3 gives the full variable domain: SAVISQKPSRDICQRGTSLTIQCQVDSQVTMMFWYRQQPGQSLTLIATANQGSEATYESGFVIDKFPISRPNLTFSTLTVSNMSPEDSSIYLCSVDPGRGNYGYTFGSGTRLTVV.

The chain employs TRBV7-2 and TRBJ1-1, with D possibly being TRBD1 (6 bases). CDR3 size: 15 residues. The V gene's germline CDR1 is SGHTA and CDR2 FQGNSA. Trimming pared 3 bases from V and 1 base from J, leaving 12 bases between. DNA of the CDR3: TGTGCCAGCAGCTTCTACCGACAGGCGAACACTGAAGCTTTCTTT. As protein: CASSFYRQANTEAFF.

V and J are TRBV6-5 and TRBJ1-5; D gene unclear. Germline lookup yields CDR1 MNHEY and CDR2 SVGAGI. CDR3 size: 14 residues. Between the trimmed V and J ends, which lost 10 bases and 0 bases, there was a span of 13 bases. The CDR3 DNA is TGTGCCATCCGTCGGTTCGATAGCAATCAGCCCCAGCATTTT. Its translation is CAIRRFDSNQPQHF.

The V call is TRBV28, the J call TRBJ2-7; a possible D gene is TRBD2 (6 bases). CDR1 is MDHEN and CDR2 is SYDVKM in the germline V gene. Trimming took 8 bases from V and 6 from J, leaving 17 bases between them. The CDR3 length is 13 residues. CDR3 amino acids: CASGTEGRSEQYF. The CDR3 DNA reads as TGTGCCAGCGGGACGGAGGGACGCAGCGAGCAGTACTTC.

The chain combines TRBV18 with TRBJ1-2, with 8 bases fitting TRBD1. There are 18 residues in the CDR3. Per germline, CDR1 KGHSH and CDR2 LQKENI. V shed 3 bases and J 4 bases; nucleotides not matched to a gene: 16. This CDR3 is CASSPLPSDRGRGYGYTF. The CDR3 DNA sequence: TGTGCCAGCTCACCTTTACCCTCCGACAGGGGCCGGGGCTATGGCTACACCTTC.

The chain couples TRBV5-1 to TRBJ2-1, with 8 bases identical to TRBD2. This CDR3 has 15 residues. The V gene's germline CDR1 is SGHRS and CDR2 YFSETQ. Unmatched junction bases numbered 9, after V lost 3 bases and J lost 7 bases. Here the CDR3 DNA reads TGCGCCAGCAGCTCAGAACTGTCGGGGGGGAATGAGCAGTTCTTC. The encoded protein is CASSSELSGGNEQFF.

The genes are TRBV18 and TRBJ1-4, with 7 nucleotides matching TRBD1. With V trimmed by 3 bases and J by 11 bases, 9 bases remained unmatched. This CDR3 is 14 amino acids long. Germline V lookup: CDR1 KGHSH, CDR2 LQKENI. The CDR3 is CASSPRETGTKLFF. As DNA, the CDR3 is TGTGCCAGCTCACCTCGGGAGACAGGGACGAAACTGTTTTTT. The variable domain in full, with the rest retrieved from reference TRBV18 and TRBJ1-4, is NAGVMQNPRHLVRRRGQEARLRCSPMKGHSHVYWYRQLPEEGLKFMVYLQKENIIDESGMPKERFSAEFPKEGPSILRIQQVVRGDSAAYFCASSPRETGTKLFFGSGTQLSVL.